This T cell receptor (beta chain) was found in a study of blood T cell repertoires in COVID-19. Study-wide context: Samples taken during acute and convalescent COVID-19 were collected in the United States, Italy and Spain.

The germline V gene has CDR1 SSHAT and CDR2 FNYEAQ (reference sequence). This CDR3 spans 18 amino acids. In the case of this clone: The germline gene is not matched at one end of the junction; a read error may be the cause.

Per the study methods: Cell counts per sample came from amplifying reference gene primers. TCRdb's table, derived via immunoSEQ multiplex PCR, lists solely in-frame clones and lacks some. The V and J calls and clone size were taken over from that table, and D and trimming were inferred from the DNA. Of some 240,000 clones listed, almost 85% are singletons. Sequencing was carried out using peripheral blood. J is TRBJ2-3 and V is TRBV7-7, with TRBD2 matching 10 bases. The receptor comes from a woman in her 70s with COVID-19, enrolled during active disease. The CDR3 DNA reads TGTGCTAGCAGCTTAGGCGTAGCGGGAGGAAGGGTCGCAGATACGCAGTATTTT. Translated: CASSLGVAGGRVADTQYF.